The 17 T cell receptor beta chains presented below share a single source sample, sequenced in a study of CD8+CD57+ T cells in acquired aplastic anemia. The use of genomic DNA as template underpinned the TCR beta VDJ and CDR3 profiling. TCRdb reprocessed the reads via MiXCR and lists one record per CDR3 protein. The sample carries about 220,000 distinct CDR3 sequences, approximately 35% recorded once. The sequenced sample consisted of sorted CD4+, CD8+, or CD8+CD57+ T cells (not recorded which) from PBMCs. These receptors all stem from a human donor in good health, serving as a control.

The CDR3 DNA is TGTGCCAGCAGCCAAGGGTTCAGTAATTCACCCCTCCACTTT. It specifies CASSQGFSNSPLHF. The J gene is TRBJ1-6, the V gene TRBV14; D call uncertain. The CDR3 covers 14 residues. Trimming cost V 1 base and J 6 bases, with 7 bases left between them. Germline CDR1 SGHDN, CDR2 FVKESK.

Concerning this clonotype: This may stem from a read error, because a much larger clone lies one nucleotide away. The J gene is TRBJ1-5, the V gene TRBV20-1, with unresolved D. The CDR3 covers 15 residues. Germline assignment: CDR1 DFQATT and CDR2 SNEGSKA (reference sequence). The CDR3 DNA sequence: TGCAGTGCTAGAGCGCTGGGATATAGCGATCAGCCCCAGCATTTT. Translation: CSARALGYSDQPQHF.

V and J are TRBV10-3 and TRBJ1-2, with 7 nucleotides matching TRBD1. The CDR3 consists of 17 residues. Per the germline V gene, CDR1 is ENHRY and CDR2 is SYGVKD. J lost 8 bases, V lost 0 bases, and 15 bases had no gene match. CDR3: CAISESAVQGVGVGYTF. CDR3 in DNA: TGTGCCATCAGTGAGTCGGCCGTCCAGGGGGTAGGAGTAGGCTACACCTTC.

This chain links TRBV5-4 with TRBJ2-3; TRBD2 agrees at 9 bases. After removal of 0 bases from V and 0 bases from J, the junction contained 2 bases not matched to a gene. Germline assignment: CDR1 SGHNT and CDR2 YYREEE (reference sequence). This CDR3 contains 16 residues. The CDR3 DNA sequence: TGTGCCAGCAGCTTGGACCTAGCGGGGAGCACAGATACGCAGTATTTT. Translating gives CASSLDLAGSTDTQYF.

This clonotype was observed many times. The rearrangement uses TRBV7-9 and TRBJ1-2, with TRBD1 as a possible D gene (5 bases). CDR1 is SEHNR and CDR2 is FQNEAQ in the germline V gene (reference sequence). CDR3 length: 16 amino acids. The V gene lost 2 bases and the J gene lost 8 bases, with 21 bases spanning the gap. The CDR3 reads CASSLTSGQGAIGYTF. CDR3 sequence (DNA): TGTGCCAGCAGCTTAACATCAGGACAAGGGGCGATCGGCTACACCTTC.

The chain joins TRBV2 to TRBJ2-2; D may be TRBD1 (5 bases). V lost 3 bases, J lost 7 bases, and 15 bases lay in between. The CDR3 contains 15 residues. Looked up from germline, CDR1 is SNHLY and CDR2 is FYNNEI. This chain's CDR3 is CASSEPRAIGGELFF. In DNA, the CDR3 is TGTGCCAGCAGTGAGCCCAGGGCTATAGGCGGGGAGCTGTTTTTT.

This chain connects TRBV25-1 to TRBJ2-2, with TRBD1 as a possible D gene (5 bases). Trimming pared 6 bases from V and 1 base from J, leaving 12 bases between. CDR1 is MGHDK, CDR2 SYGVNS, per germline. The length of the CDR3 is 15 residues. CDR3 sequence reads: CASSSDRRNTGELFF. The CDR3 nucleotides are TGTGCCAGCAGCTCTGACAGACGGAACACCGGGGAGCTGTTTTTT. The full variable domain, in which reference TRBV25-1 and TRBJ2-2 provide the parts outside the CDR3, is EADIYQTPRYLVIGTGKKITLECSQTMGHDKMYWYQQDPGMELHLIHYSYGVNSTEKGDLSSESTVSRIRTEHFPLTLESARPSHTSQYLCASSSDRRNTGELFFGEGSRLTVL.

The chain joins TRBV10-1 to TRBJ1-4; 9 bases match TRBD1. The CDR3 length is 15 residues. Trimming cost V 5 bases and J 7 bases; bases outside gene matches: 8. Looked up from germline, CDR1 is WNHNN and CDR2 is SYGVQD (reference sequence). Here the CDR3 reads CASSHRTGVGEKLFF. CDR3 bases: TGCGCCAGCAGTCATAGGACAGGGGTAGGTGAAAAACTGTTTTTT.

By proportion, this clonotype is medium-sized. The chain uses TRBV7-8 and TRBJ1-2; D may be TRBD1 (6 bases). Germline V gene sequence: CDR1 SGHVS, CDR2 FQNEAQ. The CDR3 has 13 residues. Between the trimmed V and J ends, which lost 5 bases and 7 bases, there was a span of 14 bases. CDR3 DNA: TGTGCCAGCAGCGAGCAAACAGGGTCTGGCTACACCTTC. Its protein is CASSEQTGSGYTF.

The chain is built from TRBV10-3 and TRBJ2-7; TRBD1 matches 9 bases. CDR1 is ENHRY, CDR2 SYGVKD, per germline. This CDR3 has 14 amino acids. V lost 3 bases, J lost 7 bases, and 7 bases stayed unmatched. The CDR3 region has the DNA TGTGCCATCAGTGAATCCGACAGGGGGGATGAGCAGTACTTC. The encoded protein is CAISESDRGDEQYF.

The V and J genes are TRBV9 and TRBJ1-5; possibly TRBD1 for D (6 bases). Trimming shortened V by 3 bases and J by 6 bases, and 13 bases separated the two germline ends. CDR1 and CDR2 from the germline V gene are SGDLS and YYNGEE. This CDR3 region has 14 residues. CDR3 loop: CASSAQGIGQPQHF. The CDR3, as DNA: TGTGCCAGCAGCGCTCAGGGGATTGGTCAGCCCCAGCATTTT. The whole variable domain, remainder taken from reference TRBV9 and TRBJ1-5, is DSGVTQTPKHLITATGQRVTLRCSPRSGDLSVYWYQQSLDQGLQFLIQYYNGEERAKGNILERFSAQQFPDLHSELNLSSLELGDSALYFCASSAQGIGQPQHFGDGTRLSIL.

As concerns this clonotype: Germline and junction disagree at one end, which may indicate a read error. The chain links TRBV24-1 to TRBJ2-7; D is unresolved. Germline V lookup: CDR1 KGHDR, CDR2 SFDVKD. The CDR3 loop spans 8 amino acids. In DNA, the CDR3 is TGTCCCACCTACGAGCAGTACTTC. This gives the protein CPTYEQYF.

This chain connects TRBV19 to TRBJ1-1; D remains unclear. The V and J ends lost 5 bases and 1 base respectively, with 11 bases between them. CDR1 and CDR2 from the germline V gene are LNHDA and SQIVND (reference sequence). The CDR3 contains 14 residues. The CDR3 loop is CASSYGRSNTEAFF. In DNA, the CDR3 is TGTGCCAGTAGTTACGGGAGATCGAACACTGAAGCTTTCTTT.

There are many counts of this clonotype. The chain couples TRBV2 to TRBJ2-1; 7 bases agree with TRBD2. Germline V gene sequence: CDR1 SNHLY, CDR2 FYNNEI. J lost 4 bases, V lost 7 bases, and 7 bases had no gene match. The CDR3 sequence is 14 residues long. CDR3 protein: CASINERGYNEQFF. In DNA form, the CDR3 reads TGTGCCAGCATTAATGAGCGGGGATACAATGAGCAGTTCTTC.

CDR3 coding DNA: TGCAGCGTGGTACAGGGAGATAGGGGGTACCAAGAGACCCAGTACTTC. It translates to CSVVQGDRGYQETQYF. The V call is TRBV29-1, the J call TRBJ2-5; TRBD1 is a possible D gene (6 bases). Trimming shortened V by 6 bases and J by 0 bases, and 20 bases separated the two germline ends. Germline assignment: CDR1 SQVTM and CDR2 ANQGSEA. This CDR3 has 16 residues.

This clonotype has at least ten counts. The chain links TRBV7-8 to TRBJ2-2; no definite D call. V lost 5 bases to trimming and J lost 4 bases, with 5 bases between them. This CDR3 is built from 12 residues. The germline V gene encodes CDR1 SGHVS and CDR2 FQNEAQ. The CDR3 is CASSHSTGELFF. The CDR3 DNA is TGTGCCAGCAGCCATTCCACCGGGGAGCTGTTTTTT.

The chain uses TRBV29-1 and TRBJ2-7, with 7 bases matching TRBD1. Germline V gene sequence: CDR1 SQVTM, CDR2 ANQGSEA. The CDR3 spans 13 residues. J lost 1 base, V lost 7 bases, and 7 bases had no gene match. The CDR3: CSEGTVRSYEQYF. The CDR3, as DNA: TGCAGCGAAGGGACAGTTAGGTCCTACGAGCAGTACTTC.